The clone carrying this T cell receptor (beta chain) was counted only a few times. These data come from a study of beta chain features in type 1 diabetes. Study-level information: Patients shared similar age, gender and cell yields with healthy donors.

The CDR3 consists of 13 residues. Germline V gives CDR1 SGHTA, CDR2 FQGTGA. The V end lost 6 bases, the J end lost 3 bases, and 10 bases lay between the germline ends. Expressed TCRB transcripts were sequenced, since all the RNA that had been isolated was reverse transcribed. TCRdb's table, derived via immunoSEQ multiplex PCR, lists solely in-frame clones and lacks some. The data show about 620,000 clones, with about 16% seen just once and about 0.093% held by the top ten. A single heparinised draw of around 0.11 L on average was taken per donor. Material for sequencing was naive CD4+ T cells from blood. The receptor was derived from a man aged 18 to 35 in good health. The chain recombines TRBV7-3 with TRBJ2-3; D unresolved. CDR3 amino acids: CASSNRQTDTQYF. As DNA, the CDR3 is TGTGCCAGCAGTAACCGGCAGACAGATACGCAGTATTTT. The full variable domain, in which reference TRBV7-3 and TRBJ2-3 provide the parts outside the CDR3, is GAGVSQTPSNKVTEKGKYVELRCDPISGHTALYWYRQSLGQGPEFLIYFQGTGAADDSGLPNDRFFAVRPEGSVSTLKIQRTERGDSAVYLCASSNRQTDTQYFGPGTRLTVL.